This entry describes one TCR beta chain. Its antigen target is currently unknown. No base-level quality is on record; no much larger clone is a single base apart. The CDR3 regions of human TCRbeta chains were analyzed by immunosequencing. Per the source publication's procedure: Repertoire TCRs were matched against a reference library of SARS-CoV-2-specific TCRs generated with the MIRA antigen-specificity platform. Breadth was defined as the fraction of unique TCRs that were SARS-CoV-2-associated, and depth was defined as the fraction of total T cells that were SARS-CoV-2-associated. Using the MIRA data, every spike-specific TCR was mapped to the spike region that the TCR reacted to and assigned to either a CD4 or a CD8 class. Log10-transformed breadth and depth values were compared by one-way ANOVA with Sidak's multiple comparisons tests. The table comes from immuneACCESS by way of TCRdb, which keeps in-frame sequences with V and J called. Part of the clones is missing from these tables; in studies checked, under half for an unresolved V gene and the rest for unknown reasons. V, J and clone size are taken as reported in that table, and D and trimming were inferred from the DNA itself. The sample data list approximately 170,000 clones, and approximately 93% of these were observed just once. The ten largest clones represent 3.5% to 4.5% of the sample.

These data are taken from a study of T cell responses to AZD1222 COVID-19 vaccine (dated by TCRdb to the early 2020s). Regarding the study in general: AZD1222 recipients with second doses at about 4 weeks or about 12 weeks were pooled, because spike-specific TCR depth and breadth did not differ between schedules. Trial participants were enrolled into age subgroups of 18-55, 56-69 and 70-plus years, which contained about 150, 28 and 57 TCR-sequenced participants, respectively. TCR sequencing was performed for fewer than 250 trial participants, of whom about 200 were given two doses of AZD1222 and around 25 were given two doses of MenACWY control vaccine.

General conclusions and limits of the study: Most participants were white British and females outnumbered males, and the authors suggested that clonal diversity may have been underestimated. Nearly half of unique spike-specific TCRs reportedly recognized epitopes outside regions mutated in the B.1.351 and B.1.1.7 variants. In the small 56-69-year group, the increase in depth fell short of significance, most likely because of low power. Only a handful of AZD1222 recipients were SARS-CoV-2 seropositive at baseline, limiting conclusions about previously exposed vaccinees. A significant rise in spike-specific TCR breadth and depth was observed after two AZD1222 doses relative to day 0 and relative to MenACWY recipients. Because no samples from the day 14 peak response were available, repertoires could be characterized only after the peak T cell response. CD4 TCRs associated with the vaccine covered the entire spike protein, and the dominant responses were in regions 160-218 and 743-854.

Relative to germline, V is 5 bases shorter and J is 0 bases shorter, with 14 bases between their ends. Per the germline V gene (reference sequence), LNHDA is the CDR1 and SQIVND is the CDR2. Taken from cysteine to phenylalanine, the CDR3 has 16 residues. Only the CDR3 portion is preserved as DNA: 48 bases, with reading frame beginning at the first base. Reading the label with the study, this specimen's time point is: baseline before first vaccination. The vaccinee samples were drawn from two UK trials, COV001 and COV002, one of which was a single-blind randomized controlled phase 2/3 trial testing AZD1222 (ChAdOx1 nCoV-19) in healthy adults. Trial participant PBMC samples were collected at day 0 and day 28 after the second dose for TCRbeta chain sequencing.

The chain is made from TRBV19 and TRBJ2-4; the D gene is not confidently resolved. The receptor was isolated from an adult in good health. The input for sequencing was peripheral blood, taken on day 0 of AZD1222 vaccination. The DNA sequence reads TGTGCCAGTAGTGGTTTGTACAGTGAAGCCAAAAACATTCAGTACTTC. This translates into CASSGLYSEAKNIQYF.